The source of this TCR beta chain is a study of blood T cell repertoires in COVID-19. Germline V gives CDR1 GTSNPN, CDR2 SVGIG (reference sequence). With V trimmed by 3 bases and J by 5 bases, 4 bases remained unmatched. The CDR3 is 13 amino acids. Per the study methods: The assay estimated nucleated cells by amplifying reference gene primers. Produced via immunoSEQ multiplex PCR; TCRdb's table is partial and in-frame only. The V and J calls and the clone size are those of that table, but D and trimming were determined from the DNA. Counted here are around 150,000 clones, 77% occurring once; the ten biggest clones make up roughly 9%.

The receptor's source is a woman between 45 and 60 years old with active or convalescent COVID-19. The chain joins TRBV30 to TRBJ1-5, with 7 bases aligning to TRBD1. Sequencing input: peripheral blood. This CDR3 reads CAWRQGIDQPQHF. The CDR3 region has the DNA TGTGCCTGGAGACAGGGGATCGATCAGCCCCAGCATTTT.